The clone carrying this T cell receptor beta chain occurred many times. No antigen is known for it. The sample is drawn from a study of identical twins. TCRdb fed the 5' RACE reads into MiXCR, producing one record per CDR3 protein. Counted here are about 700,000 distinct CDR3 sequences, 5.5% to 6.5% occurring once; the ten biggest clones make up 1.5% to 2%. From germline, CDR1 is SGHTA and CDR2 FQGNSA. Between the trimmed V and J ends, which lost 0 bases and 2 bases, there was a span of 11 bases. This CDR3 spans 16 amino acids. General study findings and limits: Models underestimated TCR alpha sharing (out-of-frame) in monozygotic twins.

Sequences were obtained from naive T cells sorted from blood. The origin of this receptor is a man aged 18 to 29 in good health. This sequence joins TRBV7-2 and TRBJ1-5; unclear D gene. The CDR3 protein is CASSLAGAFGNQPQHF. CDR3 DNA: TGTGCCAGCAGCTTAGCGGGAGCATTTGGCAATCAGCCCCAGCATTTT.